The 24 T cell receptor beta chains given below trace back to one sample, sequenced in a study of early T cells in non-severe SARS-CoV-2 infection. Each CDR3 protein is one row after TCRdb ran MiXCR on the 5' RACE reads. The sample carries 45,000 to 55,000 distinct CDR3 sequences, 9.5% to 13% recorded once. The source material was whole blood. These receptors originate from an adult who was a healthcare worker with PCR-confirmed SARS-CoV-2 infection or an uninfected control (not recorded which).

This clonotype was detected a few times. This sequence joins TRBV7-9 and TRBJ2-3; D uncertain. This CDR3 contains 12 residues. Per germline, CDR1 SEHNR and CDR2 FQNEAQ (reference sequence). V was shortened by 5 bases and J by 5 bases, with 8 bases between the two germline ends. CDR3 residues: CASSLYKDTQYF. The CDR3 bases are TGTGCCAGCAGCCTTTATAAAGATACGCAGTATTTT.

A word on this clonotype: This may be a read error, as it is one base from a much larger clone. The chain couples TRBV28 to TRBJ1-2; 7 positions agree with TRBD1. V lost 8 bases to trimming and J lost 1 base; unmatched junction nucleotides: 10. From germline, CDR1 is MDHEN and CDR2 SYDVKM. CDR3 length: 15 amino acids. The CDR3 here is CASELGTVVNYGYTF. Written as DNA, the CDR3 is TGTGCCAGCGAGTTGGGGACAGTAGTTAACTATGGCTACACCTTC.

This clonotype was detected a few times. In nucleotides, the CDR3 is TGTGCTAGTGGTCCGGGACAGCAGAGCACAGATACGCAGTATTTT. This gives the protein CASGPGQQSTDTQYF. The rearrangement uses TRBV12-5 and TRBJ2-3, with 7 bases fitting TRBD1. Germline lookup yields CDR1 LGHNT and CDR2 FRNRAP. There are 15 residues in the CDR3. V lost 5 bases, J lost 0 bases, and 5 bases stayed unmatched.

The gene calls are TRBV12-3 or TRBV12-4 and TRBJ2-2; D is unresolved. Trimming shortened V by 3 bases and J by 6 bases, and 11 bases separated the two germline ends. The CDR3 is 14 amino acids. Here the CDR3 reads CASSFRPRSGELFF. The CDR3, as DNA: TGTGCCAGCAGTTTCCGTCCTCGTTCCGGGGAGCTGTTTTTT.

A word on this clonotype: This may be a read error, as it is one base from a much larger clone. The chain joins TRBV29-1 to TRBJ1-1, with D unresolved. Germline values: CDR1 SQVTM, CDR2 ANQGSEA. Between the trimmed V and J ends, which lost 3 bases and 5 bases, there was a span of 13 bases. The CDR3 loop spans 13 amino acids. The CDR3 DNA follows: TGCAGCGTTGACGCTTCCAAAGGGACTGAAGCTTTCTTT. Encoded protein: CSVDASKGTEAFF.

This clonotype was recorded many times. The chain links TRBV30 to TRBJ1-3, with D uncertain. Trimming took off 2 bases at V and 6 bases at J, with 14 bases between the two ends. Germline V gene sequence: CDR1 GTSNPN, CDR2 SVGIG (reference sequence). The CDR3 has 14 amino acids. The chain's CDR3 is CAWSPRGWENTIYF. The CDR3 DNA reads TGTGCCTGGAGTCCACGCGGATGGGAAAACACCATATATTTT.

This clonotype has more than one count but fewer than ten. The chain employs TRBV20-1 and TRBJ2-3; 7 bases align to TRBD2. The J segment lost 6 bases and the V segment lost 6 bases, leaving 18 bases of the junction unmatched. Germline V gives CDR1 DFQATT, CDR2 SNEGSKA (reference sequence). CDR3 size: 16 residues. The CDR3: CSATGPSGLLPDTQYF. The CDR3 DNA sequence: TGCAGTGCCACGGGTCCTAGCGGACTCCTTCCCGATACGCAGTATTTT.

This clonotype was detected many times. The chain carries TRBV3-1 and TRBJ1-2, with D hard to call. Trimming took off 1 base at V and 2 bases at J, with 17 bases between the two ends. This CDR3 spans 17 amino acids. CDR1 LGHDT and CDR2 YNNKEL come from the germline V gene (reference sequence). CDR3 sequence reads: CASSQVESVRSNYGYTF. The CDR3 coding sequence is TGTGCCAGCAGCCAAGTGGAGTCGGTCCGCTCCAACTATGGCTACACCTTC. Full variable domain (missing parts from reference TRBV3-1 and TRBJ1-2): DTAVSQTPKYLVTQMGNDKSIKCEQNLGHDTMYWYKQDSKKFLKIMFSYNNKELIINETVPNRFSPKSPDKAHLNLHINSLELGDSAVYFCASSQVESVRSNYGYTFGSGTRLTVV.

This clonotype was counted only a few times. The rearrangement links TRBV18 to TRBJ2-5; D is perhaps TRBD2 (5 bases). Trimming removed 6 bases at V and 3 bases at J, with 14 bases between. Germline V lookup: CDR1 KGHSH, CDR2 LQKENI. This CDR3 has 14 amino acids. CDR3 nucleotide sequence: TGTGCCAGCTCGCCGAGGGCGGTTAAAGAGACCCAGTACTTC. Translated: CASSPRAVKETQYF.

This clonotype was recorded at least ten times. This chain uses TRBV9 with TRBJ2-5, with D possibly called TRBD1 or TRBD2 (5 bases each). V was pared by 2 bases and J by 5 bases, with 19 bases between. There are 16 residues in the CDR3. Germline V gene sequence: CDR1 SGDLS, CDR2 YYNGEE. The CDR3 DNA follows: TGTGCCAGCAGCGTTTCGGGGCAGGGCTCTTCGGAGACCCAGTACTTC. Protein product: CASSVSGQGSSETQYF. Full variable domain (outside the CDR3, taken from reference TRBV9 and TRBJ2-5): DSGVTQTPKHLITATGQRVTLRCSPRSGDLSVYWYQQSLDQGLQFLIQYYNGEERAKGNILERFSAQQFPDLHSELNLSSLELGDSALYFCASSVSGQGSSETQYFGPGTRLLVL.

The V call is TRBV6-2 or TRBV6-3, the J call TRBJ1-1; the match to TRBD1 covers 11 bases. This CDR3 spans 15 amino acids. Looked up from germline, CDR1 is MNHEY and CDR2 is SVGEGT. The V and J ends lost 6 bases and 4 bases, in that order; junction bases with no gene match: 7. CDR3 residues: CASSRTGGGRTEAFF. The CDR3 nucleotides read TGTGCCAGCAGCCGGACAGGGGGCGGGCGCACTGAAGCTTTCTTT.

This clonotype was observed many times. The rearrangement joins TRBV7-6 to TRBJ2-3; either TRBD1 or TRBD2 may fit D (5 bases each). Trimming removed 1 base from V and 2 bases from J, with 13 bases in between. Germline CDR1 is SGHVS and CDR2 is FNYEAQ. The CDR3 runs 16 residues. This chain's CDR3 is CASSLVGGQSTDTQYF. The CDR3 nucleotides are TGTGCCAGCAGCTTAGTTGGGGGTCAGTCCACAGATACGCAGTATTTT.

This clonotype was seen at least ten times. The chain uses TRBV29-1 and TRBJ2-2; 13 nucleotides agree with TRBD2. Germline values: CDR1 SQVTM, CDR2 ANQGSEA. The CDR3 is 14 amino acids. The ends lost 7 bases at V and 6 bases at J; junction bases unmatched: 5. In nucleotides, the CDR3 is TGCAGCGGGACTAGCGGGAGAAGCGCCGGGGAGCTGTTTTTT. Translated, it gives CSGTSGRSAGELFF.

On this clonotype itself: A much larger clone differs from this one at a single base, so this may be a read error. V usage is TRBV6-1 and J usage is TRBJ2-2; TRBD1 matches at 12 bases. The CDR3 has 15 amino acids. Germline trimming cut 10 bases from V and 7 bases from J; bases unmatched to any gene: 10. The germline CDR1 and CDR2 sequences are MNHNS and SASEGT. The CDR3: CAIPRDRGLIGELFF. Written as DNA, the CDR3 is TGTGCCATCCCCCGGGACAGGGGGCTCATCGGGGAGCTGTTTTTT.

This rearrangement joins TRBV18 to TRBJ2-3; no reliable D call. V gave up 3 bases and J gave up 1 base, with 8 bases separating them. Germline values: CDR1 KGHSH, CDR2 LQKENI. The CDR3 runs to 14 residues. This CDR3 is CASSPRIGTDTQYF. The CDR3 nucleotides read TGTGCCAGCTCACCCCGAATCGGCACAGATACGCAGTATTTT.

This clonotype was observed many times. This chain connects TRBV20-1 to TRBJ2-1; TRBD1 agrees at 9 bases. The CDR3 runs 15 residues. Per the germline V gene, CDR1 is DFQATT and CDR2 is SNEGSKA (reference sequence). Trimming took 6 bases from V and 2 from J; bases not matched to a gene: 8. The CDR3 here is CSAPPRTGAYNEQFF. CDR3 sequence (DNA): TGCAGTGCGCCTCCCCGGACAGGGGCCTACAATGAGCAGTTCTTC.

The chain is built from TRBV28 and TRBJ1-2; D uncertain. The CDR3 runs 12 residues. V gave up 0 bases and J gave up 4 bases, with 3 bases separating them. Germline V gene lookup returns CDR1 MDHEN and CDR2 SYDVKM. This CDR3 is CASSLWGYGYTF. CDR3 DNA: TGTGCCAGCAGTTTATGGGGCTATGGCTACACCTTC.

J is TRBJ2-7 and V is TRBV5-4; D not resolved. Germline V gene sequence: CDR1 SGHNT, CDR2 YYREEE (reference sequence). Trimming took 3 bases from V and 5 from J, leaving 9 bases between them. CDR3 length: 12 residues. CDR3 in DNA: TGTGCCAGCAGCTCCCTCGGTCACGAGCAGTACTTC. The encoded protein is CASSSLGHEQYF.

This clonotype has only a few counts. This sequence joins TRBV20-1 and TRBJ1-1; 10 nucleotides line up with TRBD1. V lost 6 bases to trimming and J lost 6 bases; unmatched junction nucleotides: 10. CDR1 is DFQATT, CDR2 SNEGSKA, per germline (reference sequence). The CDR3 consists of 14 residues. This chain's CDR3 is CSAQDRGRLSEAFF. The CDR3, as DNA: TGCAGTGCCCAAGACAGGGGGCGATTGTCTGAAGCTTTCTTT.

This clonotype was counted at least ten times. This chain joins TRBV29-1 and TRBJ2-5; 10 nucleotides line up with TRBD2. Losses at the gene ends were 2 bases for V and 4 bases for J; bases not matched to a gene: 4. The CDR3 has 14 amino acids. CDR1 and CDR2 (germline): SQVTM, ANQGSEA. DNA of the CDR3: TGCAGCGTTGAACGGCTAGCGGGAGTAGAGACCCAGTACTTC. This sequence encodes CSVERLAGVETQYF.

This clonotype appeared many times. The chain links TRBV5-1 to TRBJ2-5, with D possibly being TRBD1 or TRBD2 (5 bases each). The CDR3 is 13 residues long. The V gene lost 4 bases and the J gene lost 1 base, with 8 bases spanning the gap. CDR1 and CDR2 from the germline V gene are SGHRS and YFSETQ. This chain's CDR3 is CASSPGTQETQYF. DNA of the CDR3: TGCGCCAGCAGCCCGGGGACCCAAGAGACCCAGTACTTC.

At least ten counts were recorded for this clonotype. The chain couples TRBV5-4 to TRBJ2-1; D is unclear. V lost 0 bases and J 0 bases, leaving 7 bases between the germline ends. Germline values: CDR1 SGHNT, CDR2 YYREEE (reference sequence). CDR3 size: 15 residues. The CDR3 nucleotides are TGTGCCAGCAGCTTGGCTGTGAGCTCCTACAATGAGCAGTTCTTC. Protein sequence: CASSLAVSSYNEQFF.

This clonotype was recorded many times. The chain links TRBV4-1 to TRBJ1-6, with D perhaps TRBD1 (5 bases). Trimming took 4 bases from V and 5 from J, leaving 12 bases between them. Germline V gene sequence: CDR1 MGHRA, CDR2 YSYEKL. The CDR3 is made up of 15 amino acids. CDR3 nucleotide sequence: TGCGCCAGCAGCCGAGGGACCGCTGATAATTCACCCCTCCACTTT. It is translated as CASSRGTADNSPLHF.

The V gene is TRBV5-1, the J gene TRBJ1-1, with a possible D match to TRBD1 (5 bases). The germline V and J ends were trimmed by 0 bases and 4 bases, with 13 bases remaining between them. The CDR3 runs 15 residues. Looked up from germline, CDR1 is SGHRS and CDR2 is YFSETQ. CDR3 sequence reads: CASSLAQGAGTEAFF. Here the CDR3 DNA reads TGCGCCAGCAGCTTGGCGCAGGGTGCTGGCACTGAAGCTTTCTTT.